The rows below give T cell receptor beta chains drawn from one sample of a study of blood T cell repertoires in COVID-19. The protocol was immunoSEQ multiplex PCR, while the TCRdb copy is restricted to in-frame clones and leaves out a portion. The sample consists of under 300,000 clones, about 88% of them appearing once. Material for sequencing was PBMCs or T cells enriched from blood (not recorded which). All receptors derive from a woman aged 45-60 years who had been exposed to COVID-19. Each CDR3 is given with its conserved first and last residue. The order of the fields is V gene, J gene, CDR3 protein.

v_call: TRBV5-1
j_call: TRBJ1-1
cdr3_aa: CASSLSGAAEAFF

v_call: TRBV4-2
j_call: TRBJ2-7
cdr3_aa: CASSQEVRDEQYF

v_call: TRBV9
j_call: TRBJ1-2
cdr3_aa: CASSVENWGVGGYTF

v_call: TRBV27
j_call: TRBJ1-6
cdr3_aa: CATRGADNSPLHF

v_call: TRBV30
j_call: TRBJ1-2
cdr3_aa: CAWSENVPHAAYGYTF

v_call: TRBV28
j_call: TRBJ1-1
cdr3_aa: CATLARTNTETFF

v_call: TRBV12-3/TRBV12-4
j_call: TRBJ1-3
cdr3_aa: CATSGASGNTIYF

v_call: TRBV3-1/TRBV3-2
j_call: TRBJ1-6
cdr3_aa: CASSQAKEGYSPLHF

v_call: TRBV7-2
j_call: TRBJ2-3
cdr3_aa: CASSRRGIADTQYF

v_call: TRBV18
j_call: TRBJ1-1
cdr3_aa: CASSPNRGTEAFF

v_call: TRBV2
j_call: TRBJ2-2
cdr3_aa: CASRRTSGGDGELFF

v_call: TRBV6-2/TRBV6-3
j_call: TRBJ1-1
cdr3_aa: CASSSPRGQPNTEAFF

v_call: TRBV30
j_call: TRBJ2-2
cdr3_aa: CAWSVLATGELFF

v_call: TRBV11-2
j_call: TRBJ2-2
cdr3_aa: CASSLSGTGELFF

v_call: TRBV7-9
j_call: TRBJ2-7
cdr3_aa: CASSLVSGRGIYEQYF

v_call: TRBV7-9
j_call: TRBJ2-1
cdr3_aa: CASSLTSGGLYNEQFF

v_call: TRBV5-1
j_call: TRBJ2-7
cdr3_aa: CASSLGGIDYEQYF

v_call: TRBV16
j_call: TRBJ1-5
cdr3_aa: CASSPGQSDFFSNQPQHF

v_call: TRBV5-1
j_call: TRBJ1-2
cdr3_aa: CASSTIGTAEYGYTF

v_call: TRBV4-2
j_call: TRBJ2-5
cdr3_aa: CASSQEAGGDQETQYF

v_call: TRBV2
j_call: TRBJ2-7
cdr3_aa: CASSGRGGTYEQYF

v_call: TRBV6-2/TRBV6-3
j_call: TRBJ1-2
cdr3_aa: CASSPRGTGEIYGYTF

v_call: TRBV5-5
j_call: TRBJ1-4
cdr3_aa: CASSLARSQLNEKLFF

v_call: TRBV2
j_call: TRBJ2-5
cdr3_aa: CASSHRQETQYF

v_call: TRBV9
j_call: TRBJ2-1
cdr3_aa: CASSVGRTYNEQFF